This T cell receptor beta chain stems from a study of T-cell memory formation after mild COVID-19. TCRdb itself ran the 5' RACE reads through MiXCR, one entry per CDR3 protein. The sample holds roughly 400,000 distinct CDR3 sequences, about 24% seen once. This CDR3 has 17 residues. Germline assignment: CDR1 SGHKS and CDR2 YYEKEE (reference sequence). V shed 3 bases and J 4 bases; nucleotides not matched to a gene: 11. Remarks on this clonotype: Its antigen is currently unknown.

The study, taken as a whole, reports: The CD4+ clones that contracted clustered mainly within CM and EM, and the CD8+ clones concentrated in EMRA. Certain responding clones were present in pre-infection memory, suggesting participation of cross-reactive memory.

The sequence was obtained from an adult woman who had mild COVID-19 (a few samples of this study predate the infection). Cell type and time point are not known. The chain uses TRBV5-5 and TRBJ2-1; 9 bases agree with TRBD2. The sequenced sample was PBMCs or a T cell subset sorted from them (not recorded which). The CDR3 loop is CASSYHKVAGAYNEQFF. CDR3 coding DNA: TGTGCCAGCAGCTACCACAAGGTAGCGGGGGCTTACAATGAGCAGTTCTTC. Supplemented by reference TRBV5-5 and TRBJ2-1, the full variable domain reads DAGVTQSPTHLIKTRGQQVTLRCSPISGHKSVSWYQQVLGQGPQFIFQYYEKEERGRGNFPDRFSARQFPNYSSELNVNALLLGDSALYLCASSYHKVAGAYNEQFFGPGTRLTVL.